Listed below are T cell receptor beta chains from one sample, sequenced in a study of T cells in Graves' hyperthyroidism and ophthalmopathy. TCRdb reprocessed the multiplex PCR reads with MiXCR, giving one entry per CDR3 protein. The table shows around 600,000 distinct CDR3 sequences, with approximately 15% occurring only once. The source material was blood. The origin of the receptors is a woman under 40 with Graves' hyperthyroidism. The CDR3 runs from the conserved cysteine through the conserved F or W. D genes are given only for firm matches.

v_gene: TRBV2
d_gene: NA
CDR3aa: CASSEGTQYF

v_gene: TRBV11-2
d_gene: TRBD1
CDR3aa: CASSPLQGALNEQFF

v_gene: TRBV12-3/TRBV12-4
d_gene: TRBD1
CDR3aa: CASGSTGATTDTQYF

v_gene: TRBV12-3/TRBV12-4
d_gene: NA
CDR3aa: CASSFLANYGYTF

v_gene: TRBV5-1
d_gene: NA
CDR3aa: CASSLFQGEGADTQYF

v_gene: TRBV6-1
d_gene: NA
CDR3aa: CASSDRFNQPQHF

v_gene: TRBV7-9
d_gene: NA
CDR3aa: CASSSLDNSYEQYF

v_gene: TRBV19
d_gene: NA
CDR3aa: CASSSTSGTSYGYTF

v_gene: TRBV7-2
d_gene: NA
CDR3aa: CASSPAGRDYLTDEQYF

v_gene: TRBV20-1
d_gene: NA
CDR3aa: CSASRSGVGDTQYF

v_gene: TRBV27
d_gene: TRBD2
CDR3aa: CASSSLLTSGTYNEQFF

v_gene: TRBV12-3/TRBV12-4
d_gene: TRBD2
CDR3aa: CASRDTSGTTDTQYF

v_gene: TRBV20-1
d_gene: NA
CDR3aa: CSAPGPGQETQYF

v_gene: TRBV10-3
d_gene: NA
CDR3aa: CAISEGQITYEQYF

v_gene: TRBV6-2/TRBV6-3
d_gene: NA
CDR3aa: CASSIDRFYNEQFF

v_gene: TRBV20-1
d_gene: NA
CDR3aa: CSAQSLQRETQYF

v_gene: TRBV18
d_gene: TRBD1
CDR3aa: CASSPDRDRGETQYF

v_gene: TRBV13
d_gene: NA
CDR3aa: CASSLSPVAGQYEQYF

v_gene: TRBV20-1
d_gene: TRBD2
CDR3aa: CSARRVAGNTDTQYF

v_gene: TRBV6-1
d_gene: TRBD2
CDR3aa: CASSYFAGVNTQYF

v_gene: TRBV12-3/TRBV12-4
d_gene: TRBD2
CDR3aa: CASSFRTSGVVRATDTQYF

v_gene: TRBV2
d_gene: TRBD1
CDR3aa: CATAVRGPYEQYF

v_gene: TRBV5-1
d_gene: TRBD1
CDR3aa: CASSLHGTTGTGTSSYNSPLHF

v_gene: TRBV20-1
d_gene: NA
CDR3aa: CSARAMSSYNEQFF

v_gene: TRBV20-1
d_gene: TRBD2
CDR3aa: CSASNRREAGELFF

v_gene: TRBV5-4
d_gene: NA
CDR3aa: CASSSRDVYNEQFF

v_gene: TRBV2
d_gene: TRBD1
CDR3aa: CASSDGTGRYEQYF

v_gene: TRBV12-3/TRBV12-4
d_gene: NA
CDR3aa: CASKGTSNYGYTF

v_gene: TRBV6-2/TRBV6-3
d_gene: TRBD2
CDR3aa: CASSNFRLAQSSYNEQFF

v_gene: TRBV5-6
d_gene: NA
CDR3aa: CASRTAGAAPEDTQYF

v_gene: TRBV7-2
d_gene: NA
CDR3aa: CASSLLESVYEQYF

v_gene: TRBV11-2
d_gene: NA
CDR3aa: CASSQDWSSYNEQFF

v_gene: TRBV7-9
d_gene: NA
CDR3aa: CASSSWTVSNTEAFF

v_gene: TRBV20-1
d_gene: TRBD2
CDR3aa: CSARRGGLAGLGTQYF

v_gene: TRBV3-1
d_gene: NA
CDR3aa: CASSPPGEKLFF

v_gene: TRBV24-1
d_gene: TRBD1
CDR3aa: CATSDARQGNTGELFF

v_gene: TRBV9
d_gene: TRBD2
CDR3aa: CASSVGPSIAGGVNYEQYF

v_gene: TRBV12-3/TRBV12-4
d_gene: NA
CDR3aa: CASSFLLGATDEQFF

v_gene: TRBV20-1
d_gene: TRBD2
CDR3aa: CSARGLAGVLTNQDTQYF

v_gene: TRBV11-2
d_gene: TRBD2
CDR3aa: CASRGQRESTDTQYF

v_gene: TRBV12-5
d_gene: NA
CDR3aa: CASGLGPTNQPQHF

v_gene: TRBV5-5
d_gene: NA
CDR3aa: CASSLRFSRGEADTQYF

v_gene: TRBV6-2/TRBV6-3
d_gene: NA
CDR3aa: CASSGTPNYGYTF